This T cell receptor beta chain appears in the sequencing data of a study of T cell repertoires in cytomegalovirus infection. Findings of the study overall: CMV-specific HLA-C-restricted TCR beta clonotypes dominated the ex vivo response. Of the TCR beta families, the public ones yielded a cumulative frequency that identified carriers of CMV plus the relevant HLA.

With 3 bases removed from V and 0 bases from J, the gap between germline ends came to 14 bases. Per the germline V gene, CDR1 is SEHNR and CDR2 is FQNEAQ (reference sequence). CDR3 length: 17 amino acids. TCRdb fed the reads into MiXCR, producing one record per CDR3 protein. The sample holds some 120,000 distinct CDR3 sequences, about a tenth seen once. As regards this clonotype: As yet, its antigen is unknown.

The sequence came from a human donor in good health (CMV status not recorded). Some clones in this sample may be carry-over from other donors' samples. V gene TRBV7-9 combines with J gene TRBJ2-2; D uncertain. Sample: PBMCs, sequenced either directly or after in vitro stimulation (not recorded which). DNA of the CDR3: TGTGCCAGCAGCTTTGCCCCTGGCCAAGCGAACACCGGGGAGCTGTTTTTT. Its translation: CASSFAPGQANTGELFF.